This T cell receptor beta chain appears in the sequencing data of a study of OX40 agonist ivuxolimab in advanced cancers. In the study overall: Partial responses were achieved by three patients, of whom one had hepatocellular carcinoma and two had cutaneous melanoma.

CDR3 length: 17 amino acids. Germline lookup yields CDR1 SGHNT and CDR2 YENEEA. The germline V and J ends were trimmed by 1 base and 2 bases, with 18 bases remaining between them. Produced via immunoSEQ multiplex PCR; TCRdb's table is partial and in-frame only. Among 55,000 to 80,000 clones, around 84% were seen once, and the ten largest hold 2% to 2.5%. This sequence was found in an adult with an advanced solid tumor such as melanoma, head and neck, liver or kidney cancer. The input for sequencing was CD4+ or CD8+ T cells sorted from blood, taken in a trial of the OX40 agonist ivuxolimab. The chain is built from TRBV11-3 and TRBJ2-7, with D perhaps matching TRBD2 (6 bases). CDR3 protein: CASSLVGWRDRAYEQYF. CDR3 nucleotide sequence: TGTGCCAGCAGCTTAGTAGGTTGGAGGGACCGCGCCTACGAGCAGTACTTC.